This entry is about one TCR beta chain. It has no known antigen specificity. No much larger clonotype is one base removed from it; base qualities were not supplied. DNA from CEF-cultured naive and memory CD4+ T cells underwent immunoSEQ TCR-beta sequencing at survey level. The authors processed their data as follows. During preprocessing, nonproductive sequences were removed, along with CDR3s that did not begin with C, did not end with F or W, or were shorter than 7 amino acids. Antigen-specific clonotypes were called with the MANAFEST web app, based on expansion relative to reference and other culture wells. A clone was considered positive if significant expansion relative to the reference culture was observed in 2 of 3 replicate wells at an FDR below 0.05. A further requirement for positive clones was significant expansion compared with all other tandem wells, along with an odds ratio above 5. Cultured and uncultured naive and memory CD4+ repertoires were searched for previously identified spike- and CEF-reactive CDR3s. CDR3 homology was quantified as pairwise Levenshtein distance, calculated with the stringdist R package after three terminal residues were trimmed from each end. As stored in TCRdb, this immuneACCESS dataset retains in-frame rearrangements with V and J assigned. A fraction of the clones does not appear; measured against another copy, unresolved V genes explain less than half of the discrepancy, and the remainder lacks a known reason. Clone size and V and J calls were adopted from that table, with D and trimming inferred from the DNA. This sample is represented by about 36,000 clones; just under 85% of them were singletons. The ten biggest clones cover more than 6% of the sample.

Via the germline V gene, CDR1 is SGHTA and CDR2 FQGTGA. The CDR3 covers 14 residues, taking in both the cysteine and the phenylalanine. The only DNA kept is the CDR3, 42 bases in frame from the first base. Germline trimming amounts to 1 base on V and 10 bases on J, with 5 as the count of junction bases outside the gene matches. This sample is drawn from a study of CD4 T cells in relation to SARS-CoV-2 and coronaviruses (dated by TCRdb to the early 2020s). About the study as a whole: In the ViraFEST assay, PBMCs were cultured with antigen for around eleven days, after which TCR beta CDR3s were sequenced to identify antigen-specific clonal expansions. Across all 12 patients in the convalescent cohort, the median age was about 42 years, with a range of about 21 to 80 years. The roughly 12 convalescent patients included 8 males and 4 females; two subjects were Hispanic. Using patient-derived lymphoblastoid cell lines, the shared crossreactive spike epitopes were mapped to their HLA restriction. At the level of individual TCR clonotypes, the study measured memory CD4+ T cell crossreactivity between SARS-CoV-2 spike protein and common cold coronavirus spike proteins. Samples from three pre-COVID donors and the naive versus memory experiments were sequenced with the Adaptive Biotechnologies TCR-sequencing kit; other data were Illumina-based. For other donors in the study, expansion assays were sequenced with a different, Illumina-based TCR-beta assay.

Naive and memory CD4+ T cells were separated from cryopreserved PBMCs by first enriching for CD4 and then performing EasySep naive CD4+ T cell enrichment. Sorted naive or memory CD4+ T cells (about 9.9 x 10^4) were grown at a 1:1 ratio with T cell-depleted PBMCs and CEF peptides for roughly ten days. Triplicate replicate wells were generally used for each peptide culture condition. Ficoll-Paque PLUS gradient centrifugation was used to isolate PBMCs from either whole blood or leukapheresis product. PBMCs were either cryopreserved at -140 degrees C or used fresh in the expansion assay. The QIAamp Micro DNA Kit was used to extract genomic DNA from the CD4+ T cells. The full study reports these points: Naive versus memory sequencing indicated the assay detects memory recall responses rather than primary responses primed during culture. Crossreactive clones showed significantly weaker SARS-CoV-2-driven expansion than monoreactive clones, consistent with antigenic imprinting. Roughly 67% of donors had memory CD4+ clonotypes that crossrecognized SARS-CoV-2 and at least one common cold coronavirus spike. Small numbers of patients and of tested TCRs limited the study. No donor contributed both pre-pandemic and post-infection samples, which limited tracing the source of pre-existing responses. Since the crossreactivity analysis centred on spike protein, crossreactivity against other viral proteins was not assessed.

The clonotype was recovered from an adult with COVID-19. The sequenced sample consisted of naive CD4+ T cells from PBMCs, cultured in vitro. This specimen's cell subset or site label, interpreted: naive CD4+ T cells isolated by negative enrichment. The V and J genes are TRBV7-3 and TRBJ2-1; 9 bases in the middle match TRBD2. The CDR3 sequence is CASSLMGLANEQFF. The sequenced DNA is TGTGCCAGCAGCTTAATGGGACTAGCAAACGAGCAGTTCTTC. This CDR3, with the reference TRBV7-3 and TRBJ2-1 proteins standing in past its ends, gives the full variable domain GAGVSQTPSNKVTEKGKYVELRCDPISGHTALYWYRQSLGQGPEFLIYFQGTGAADDSGLPNDRFFAVRPEGSVSTLKIQRTERGDSAVYLCASSLMGLANEQFFGPGTRLTVL.